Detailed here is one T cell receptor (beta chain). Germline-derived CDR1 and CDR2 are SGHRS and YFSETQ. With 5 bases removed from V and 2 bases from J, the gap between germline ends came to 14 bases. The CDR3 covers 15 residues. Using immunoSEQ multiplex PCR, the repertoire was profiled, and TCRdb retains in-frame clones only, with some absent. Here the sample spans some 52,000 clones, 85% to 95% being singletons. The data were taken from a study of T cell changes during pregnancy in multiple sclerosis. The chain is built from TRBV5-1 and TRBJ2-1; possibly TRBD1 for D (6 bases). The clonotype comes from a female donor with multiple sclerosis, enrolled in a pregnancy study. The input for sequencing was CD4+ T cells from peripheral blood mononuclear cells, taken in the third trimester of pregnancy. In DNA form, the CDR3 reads TGCGCCAGCAGTGGGCCCCCAGGGGCCTACAATGAGCAGTTCTTC. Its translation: CASSGPPGAYNEQFF.